These T cell receptor beta chains were read from a single sample in a study of response to subunit inactivated influenza vaccine. A single record per CDR3 protein comes from TCRdb applying MiXCR to the RT-PCR reads. This sample has under 950,000 distinct CDR3 sequences, with less than 25% found just once. This sample comprised PBMCs from blood, obtained 5 days after vaccination. All receptors come from a man aged 45 to 65 who received an inactivated influenza vaccine. The CDR3 runs from the conserved cysteine through the conserved F or W. A D gene is named only where the DNA matches it firmly. The size of a clone is reported for some rows only, either as once, few or many, or as a class for expanded clones.

j_gene | d_gene | v_gene | abundance | CDR3aa | CDR3nt
TRBJ2-1 | TRBD1 | TRBV6-2/TRBV6-3 | - | CASSYMKDRGSSYNEQFF | TGTGCCAGCAGTTACATGAAGGACAGGGGAAGCTCCTACAATGAGCAGTTCTTC
TRBJ2-5 | - | TRBV9 | - | CASSQGRQPQETQYF | TGTGCCAGCAGCCAAGGACGGCAGCCTCAAGAGACCCAGTACTTC
TRBJ2-1 | TRBD1 | TRBV6-5 | - | CASSYSGTGAYGEQFF | TGTGCCAGCAGTTACTCGGGGACAGGGGCCTACGGGGAGCAGTTCTTC
TRBJ2-7 | TRBD1 | TRBV20-1 | once | CSGVADRGLYEQYF | TGCAGTGGAGTGGCAGACAGGGGGTTGTACGAGCAGTACTTC
TRBJ1-5 | - | TRBV12-3/TRBV12-4 | few | CASSFRGSNSNQPQHF | TGTGCCAGCAGTTTTCGAGGCTCAAATAGCAATCAGCCCCAGCATTTT
TRBJ1-3 | - | TRBV18 | - | CASSPPGTYLSGNTIYF | TGTGCCAGCTCACCCCCTGGGACATACCTCTCTGGAAACACCATATATTTT
TRBJ2-1 | - | TRBV9 | - | CASSVLGPSSYNEQFF | TGTGCCAGCAGCGTACTCGGGCCTAGCTCCTACAATGAGCAGTTCTTC
TRBJ2-7 | - | TRBV20-1 | - | CSAFSNEQYF | TGCAGTGCCTTTTCGAACGAGCAGTACTTC
TRBJ1-2 | - | TRBV20-1 | - | CSARGFGGYTF | TGCAGTGCTAGAGGATTTGGTGGCTACACCTTC
TRBJ2-7 | - | TRBV20-1 | - | CSARGRDNYEQYF | TGCAGTGCTAGAGGCCGGGACAACTACGAGCAGTACTTC
TRBJ2-4 | TRBD2 | TRBV27 | - | CASSLGRGGLKNIQYF | TGTGCCAGCAGTTTAGGGCGGGGGGGCCTCAAAAACATTCAGTACTTC
TRBJ1-1 | TRBD1 | TRBV5-5 | few | CASSARWTGVTEAFF | TGTGCCAGCAGCGCGAGATGGACAGGGGTTACTGAAGCTTTCTTT
TRBJ1-1 | TRBD1 | TRBV12-3/TRBV12-4 | many | CASSPTGGFTEAFF | TGTGCCAGCAGTCCGACAGGGGGGTTCACTGAAGCTTTCTTT
TRBJ2-3 | TRBD1 | TRBV10-3 | - | CAISRQGSTDTQYF | TGTGCCATCAGCCGACAGGGTAGCACAGATACGCAGTATTTT
TRBJ2-2 | TRBD2 | TRBV20-1 | few | CSARTSGGANTGELFF | TGCAGTGCTAGGACTAGCGGGGGGGCGAACACCGGGGAGCTGTTTTTT
TRBJ2-7 | - | TRBV29-1 | - | CSVRAASYEQYF | TGCAGCGTCAGGGCTGCCTCCTACGAGCAGTACTTC
TRBJ2-5 | - | TRBV5-1 | few | CASSPEPYQTQYF | TGCGCCAGCAGCCCCGAACCCTACCAGACCCAGTACTTC
TRBJ2-1 | - | TRBV19 | few | CASSLGTDDYNEQFF | TGTGCCAGTAGTCTCGGGACGGACGACTACAATGAGCAGTTCTTC
TRBJ2-1 | TRBD1 | TRBV7-2 | few | CASNFGWTGGNEQFF | TGTGCCAGCAACTTTGGGTGGACAGGGGGCAATGAGCAGTTCTTC
TRBJ1-6 | - | TRBV12-3/TRBV12-4 | many | CASSLGGSAYNSPLHF | TGTGCCAGCAGTTTGGGAGGTTCGGCCTATAATTCACCCCTCCACTTT
TRBJ1-1 | - | TRBV5-1 | - | CASSPRQDMNTEAFF | TGCGCCAGCAGCCCAAGACAGGACATGAACACTGAAGCTTTCTTT
TRBJ1-5 | - | TRBV2 | few | CASAGGDQPQHF | TGTGCCAGCGCCGGTGGGGATCAGCCCCAGCATTTT